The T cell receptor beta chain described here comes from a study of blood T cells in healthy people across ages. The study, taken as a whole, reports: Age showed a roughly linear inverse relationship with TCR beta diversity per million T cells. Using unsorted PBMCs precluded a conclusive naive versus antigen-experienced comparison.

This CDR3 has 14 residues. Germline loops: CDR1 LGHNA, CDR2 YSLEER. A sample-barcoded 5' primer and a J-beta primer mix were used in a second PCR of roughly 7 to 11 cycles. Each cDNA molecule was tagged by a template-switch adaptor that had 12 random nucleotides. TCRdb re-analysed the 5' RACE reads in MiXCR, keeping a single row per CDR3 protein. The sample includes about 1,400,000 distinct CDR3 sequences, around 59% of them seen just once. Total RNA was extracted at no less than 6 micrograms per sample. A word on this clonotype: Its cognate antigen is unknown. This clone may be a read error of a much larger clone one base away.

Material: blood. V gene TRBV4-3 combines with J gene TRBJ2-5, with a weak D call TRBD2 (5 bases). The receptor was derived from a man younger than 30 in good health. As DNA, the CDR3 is TGCGCCAGCAGCCAAGGGGGAGCACAAGAGGCCCAGTACTTC. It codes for CASSQGGAQEAQYF.